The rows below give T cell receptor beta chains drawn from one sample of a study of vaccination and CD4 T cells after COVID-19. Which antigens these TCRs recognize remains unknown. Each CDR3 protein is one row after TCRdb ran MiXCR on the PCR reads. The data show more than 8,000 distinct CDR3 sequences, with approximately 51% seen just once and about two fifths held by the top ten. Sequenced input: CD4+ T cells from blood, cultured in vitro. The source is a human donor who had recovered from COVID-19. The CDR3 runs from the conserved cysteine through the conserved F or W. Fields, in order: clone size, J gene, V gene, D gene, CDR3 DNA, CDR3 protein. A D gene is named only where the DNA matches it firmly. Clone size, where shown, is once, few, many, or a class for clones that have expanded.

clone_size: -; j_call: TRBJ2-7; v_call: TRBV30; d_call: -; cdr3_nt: TGTGCCTGGAGTCGTCCTAGCGCGGACGAGCAGTACTTC; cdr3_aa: CAWSRPSADEQYF
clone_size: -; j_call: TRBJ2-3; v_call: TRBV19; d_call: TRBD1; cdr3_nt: TGTGCCAGTAGGGACAGGGCGGCAGATACGCAGTATTTT; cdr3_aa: CASRDRAADTQYF
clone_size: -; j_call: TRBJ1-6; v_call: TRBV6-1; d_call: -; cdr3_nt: TGTGCCAGCACGGGGGGGGCTAATTCACCCCTCCACTTT; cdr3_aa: CASTGGANSPLHF
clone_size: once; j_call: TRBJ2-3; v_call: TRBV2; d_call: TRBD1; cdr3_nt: TGTGCCAGCAGTGTTTACCAGGGGGCCACAGATACGCAGTATTTT; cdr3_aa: CASSVYQGATDTQYF
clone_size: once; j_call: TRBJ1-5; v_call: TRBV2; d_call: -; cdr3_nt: TGTGCCAGCAGTTATGGACAGCCCCAGCATTTT; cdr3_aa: CASSYGQPQHF
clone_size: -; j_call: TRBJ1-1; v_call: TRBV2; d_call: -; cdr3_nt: TGTGCCAGCAGCTCCAACCCGACACATTTCGGGGCCACTGAAGCTTTCTTT; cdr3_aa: CASSSNPTHFGATEAFF
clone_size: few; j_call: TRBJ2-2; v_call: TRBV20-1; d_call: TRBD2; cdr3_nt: TGCAGTGCTTTACTAGCGGGGGGGCCGTCCGGGGAGCTGTTTTTT; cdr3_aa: CSALLAGGPSGELFF
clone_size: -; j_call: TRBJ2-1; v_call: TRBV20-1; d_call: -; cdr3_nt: TGCAGTGCTCAGGGGTCTAGCAGATACAATGAGCAGTTCTTC; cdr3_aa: CSAQGSSRYNEQFF
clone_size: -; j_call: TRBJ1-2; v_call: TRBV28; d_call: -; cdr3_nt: TGTGCCAGCAGTTTGGGGGTGGGTGCGATTAATGGCTACACCTTC; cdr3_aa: CASSLGVGAINGYTF
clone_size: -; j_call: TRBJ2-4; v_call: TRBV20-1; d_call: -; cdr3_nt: TGCAGTGCTAGAGTAGACCCCGCCAAAAACATTCAGTACTTC; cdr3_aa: CSARVDPAKNIQYF
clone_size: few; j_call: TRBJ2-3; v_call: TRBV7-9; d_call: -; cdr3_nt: TGTGCCAGCAGCCCGAACCTACGCGCAGATACGCAGTATTTT; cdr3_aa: CASSPNLRADTQYF
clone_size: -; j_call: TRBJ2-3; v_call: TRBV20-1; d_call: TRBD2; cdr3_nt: TGCAGTGCTAGAGAAGCTAGCGGGGGCACAGATACGCAGTATTTT; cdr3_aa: CSAREASGGTDTQYF
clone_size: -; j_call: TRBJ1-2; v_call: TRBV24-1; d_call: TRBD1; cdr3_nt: TGTGCCACCAGTGACCCTACGACAGGGGGCTATGGCTACACCTTC; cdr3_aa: CATSDPTTGGYGYTF
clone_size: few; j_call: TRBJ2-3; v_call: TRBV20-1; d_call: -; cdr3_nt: TGCAGTGCCCCGCCTGGGGGGCGCACAGATACGCAGTATTTT; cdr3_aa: CSAPPGGRTDTQYF
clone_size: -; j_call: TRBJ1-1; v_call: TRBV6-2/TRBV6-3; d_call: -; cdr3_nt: TGTGCCAGCAGTTCCTGGGACCGACCTACGGGGACTGAAGCTTTCTTT; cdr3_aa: CASSSWDRPTGTEAFF
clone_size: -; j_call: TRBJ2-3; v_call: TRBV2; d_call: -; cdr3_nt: TGTGCCAGCAGGGGGGTTGGAGATACGCAGTATTTT; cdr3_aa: CASRGVGDTQYF
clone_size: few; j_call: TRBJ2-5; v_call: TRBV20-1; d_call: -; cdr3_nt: TGCAGTGCTAGGAGAAGAGACCTTCAAGAGACCCAGTACTTC; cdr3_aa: CSARRRDLQETQYF
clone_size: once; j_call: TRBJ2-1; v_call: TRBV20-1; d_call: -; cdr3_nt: TGCAGTGCTAGTTATTTATACAATGAGCAGTTCTTC; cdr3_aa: CSASYLYNEQFF